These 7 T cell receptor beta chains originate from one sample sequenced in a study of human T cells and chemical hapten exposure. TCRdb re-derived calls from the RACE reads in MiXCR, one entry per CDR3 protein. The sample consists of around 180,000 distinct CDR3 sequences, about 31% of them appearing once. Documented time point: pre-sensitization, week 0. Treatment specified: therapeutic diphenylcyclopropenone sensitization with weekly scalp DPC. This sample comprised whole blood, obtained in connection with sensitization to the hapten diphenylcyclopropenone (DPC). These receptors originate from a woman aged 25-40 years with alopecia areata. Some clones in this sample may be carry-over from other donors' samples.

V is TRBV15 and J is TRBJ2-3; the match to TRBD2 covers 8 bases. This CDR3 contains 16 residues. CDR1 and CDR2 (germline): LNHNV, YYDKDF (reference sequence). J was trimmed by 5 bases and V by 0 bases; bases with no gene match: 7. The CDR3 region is CATSRDPAGVVDTQYF. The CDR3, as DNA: TGTGCCACCAGCAGAGATCCAGCGGGAGTAGTAGATACGCAGTATTTT.

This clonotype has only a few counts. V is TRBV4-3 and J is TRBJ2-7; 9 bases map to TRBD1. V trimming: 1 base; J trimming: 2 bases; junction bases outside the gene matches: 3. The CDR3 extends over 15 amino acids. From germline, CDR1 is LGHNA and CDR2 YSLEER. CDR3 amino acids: CASSQGTGVTYEQYF. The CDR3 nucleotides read TGCGCCAGCAGCCAAGGGACAGGGGTGACCTACGAGCAGTACTTC.

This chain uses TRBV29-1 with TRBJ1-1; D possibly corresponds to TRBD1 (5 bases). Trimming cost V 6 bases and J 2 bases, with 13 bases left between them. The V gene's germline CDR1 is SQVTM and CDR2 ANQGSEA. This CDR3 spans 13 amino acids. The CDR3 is CSVLQGLNTEAFF. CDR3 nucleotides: TGCAGCGTACTCCAGGGACTAAACACTGAAGCTTTCTTT.

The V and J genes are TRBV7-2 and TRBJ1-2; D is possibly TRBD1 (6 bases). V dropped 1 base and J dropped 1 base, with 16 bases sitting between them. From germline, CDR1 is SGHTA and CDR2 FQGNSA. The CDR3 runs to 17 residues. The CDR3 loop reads CASSLVVTGGYNYGYTF. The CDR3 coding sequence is TGTGCCAGCAGCTTAGTTGTGACAGGAGGGTATAACTATGGCTACACCTTC. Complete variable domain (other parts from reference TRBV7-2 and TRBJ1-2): GAGVSQSPSNKVTEKGKDVELRCDPISGHTALYWYRQSLGQGLEFLIYFQGNSAPDKSGLPSDRFSAERTGGSVSTLTIQRTQQEDSAVYLCASSLVVTGGYNYGYTFGSGTRLTVV.

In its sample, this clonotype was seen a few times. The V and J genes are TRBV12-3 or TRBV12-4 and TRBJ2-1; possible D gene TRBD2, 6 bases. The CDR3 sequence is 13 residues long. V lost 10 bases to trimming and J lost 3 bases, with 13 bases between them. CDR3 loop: CATSGELYNEQFF. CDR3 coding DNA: TGTGCCACCTCGGGGGAGCTCTACAATGAGCAGTTCTTC.

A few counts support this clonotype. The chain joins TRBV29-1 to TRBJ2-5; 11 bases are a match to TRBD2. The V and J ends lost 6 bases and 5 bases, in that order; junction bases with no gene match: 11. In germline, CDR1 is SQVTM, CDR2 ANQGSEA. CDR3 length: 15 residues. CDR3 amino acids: CSVRGVAGGPETQYF. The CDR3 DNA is TGCAGCGTCCGAGGGGTAGCGGGAGGGCCGGAGACCCAGTACTTC.

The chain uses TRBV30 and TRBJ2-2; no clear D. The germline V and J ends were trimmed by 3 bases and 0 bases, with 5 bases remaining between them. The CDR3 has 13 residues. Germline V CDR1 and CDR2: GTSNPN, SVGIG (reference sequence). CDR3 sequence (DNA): TGTGCCTGGAGCCCAGCGAACACCGGGGAGCTGTTTTTT. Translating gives CAWSPANTGELFF.